A selection of T cell receptor beta chains follows, all from one sample in a study of T cells in localized non-small cell lung cancer. The protocol was immunoSEQ multiplex PCR, while the TCRdb copy is restricted to in-frame clones and leaves out a portion. The sample contains some 1,100 clones, 20% to 25% of which appear only once. Specimen: normal lung tissue next to the tumor, collected before any cancer treatment. The receptors come from a male donor aged 60 or over with stage I lung adenocarcinoma. Each CDR3 is given with its conserved first and last residue. The order of the fields is CDR3 protein, CDR3 DNA, J gene, V gene, D gene, clone size. A D gene is named only where the DNA matches it firmly. Not all rows give a size; the values are once, few, many and, for expanded clones, a class.

CASSIDQGYNEQFF | TGTGCCAGTAGTATAGATCAGGGATACAATGAGCAGTTCTTC | TRBJ2-1 | TRBV19 | . | few
CASSLVSENYGYTF | TGTGCCAGCAGCTTAGTATCCGAAAACTATGGCTACACCTTC | TRBJ1-2 | TRBV11-3 | . | .
CASSVAAGGSYEQYF | TGTGCCAGCAGCGTAGCGGCAGGGGGCTCCTACGAGCAGTACTTC | TRBJ2-7 | TRBV9 | TRBD1 | medium-sized
CATSRDLASAYNEQFF | TGTGCCACCAGCAGAGATTTGGCTAGCGCATACAATGAGCAGTTCTTC | TRBJ2-1 | TRBV15 | . | few
CASSKSRTSGGQSSYEQYF | TGTGCCAGCAGTAAATCACGGACTAGCGGGGGGCAGAGCTCCTACGAGCAGTACTTC | TRBJ2-7 | TRBV6-8 | TRBD2 | .
CASRTGTGGNEQFF | TGTGCCAGCCGAACCGGGACAGGGGGCAATGAGCAGTTCTTC | TRBJ2-1 | TRBV18 | TRBD1 | .
CSVFSGGVGTEAFF | TGCAGCGTTTTCTCTGGGGGCGTAGGAACTGAAGCTTTCTTT | TRBJ1-1 | TRBV29-1 | . | large
CASSPGSYEQYF | TGTGCCAGCTCACCCGGATCCTACGAGCAGTACTTC | TRBJ2-7 | TRBV18 | . | few
CASSDSPGAHGYTF | TGTGCCAGCAGTGACTCCCCGGGGGCCCATGGCTACACCTTC | TRBJ1-2 | TRBV6-8 | . | .
CASSSATGGYDNEKLFF | TGTGCCAGCAGCTCGGCCACAGGGGGCTATGATAATGAAAAACTGTTTTTT | TRBJ1-4 | TRBV11-3 | TRBD1 | medium-sized
CASSLSPGQGEGTIYF | TGTGCCAGCAGCTTATCGCCGGGACAGGGAGAGGGCACCATATATTTT | TRBJ1-3 | TRBV11-3 | TRBD1 | medium-sized
CASSIDRASGGLSDTQYF | TGTGCCAGTAGTATAGATAGGGCTAGCGGGGGATTGTCAGATACGCAGTATTTT | TRBJ2-3 | TRBV19 | TRBD2 | large
CASSASTVNTEAFF | TGCGCCAGCAGCGCCTCGACAGTGAACACTGAAGCTTTCTTT | TRBJ1-1 | TRBV5-1 | . | few
CASSSTSNAQYF | TGTGCCAGCAGTTCGACTAGCAACGCCCAGTACTTC | TRBJ2-5 | TRBV6-8 | TRBD2 | few
CASRNGVGNSPLHF | TGTGCCAGCAGGAACGGGGTGGGGAATTCACCCCTCCACTTT | TRBJ1-6 | TRBV11-3 | . | medium-sized
CASSQGQGNTGELFF | TGTGCCAGCAGCCAGGGACAGGGGAACACCGGGGAGCTGTTTTTT | TRBJ2-2 | TRBV14 | TRBD1 | .
CASSLSGGATGELFF | TGTGCCAGCTCCCTATCAGGGGGCGCGACCGGGGAGCTGTTTTTT | TRBJ2-2 | TRBV18 | TRBD1 | few
CASSYPETDTQYF | TGTGCCAGCAGTTACCCAGAGACAGATACGCAGTATTTT | TRBJ2-3 | TRBV6-8 | . | few
CAWKGIGNTIYF | TGTGCCTGGAAAGGTATTGGAAACACCATATATTTT | TRBJ1-3 | TRBV30 | . | .
CASSPPSGTGGNTEAFF | TGTGCCAGCTCACCTCCCTCAGGAACAGGAGGGAACACTGAAGCTTTCTTT | TRBJ1-1 | TRBV18 | . | few